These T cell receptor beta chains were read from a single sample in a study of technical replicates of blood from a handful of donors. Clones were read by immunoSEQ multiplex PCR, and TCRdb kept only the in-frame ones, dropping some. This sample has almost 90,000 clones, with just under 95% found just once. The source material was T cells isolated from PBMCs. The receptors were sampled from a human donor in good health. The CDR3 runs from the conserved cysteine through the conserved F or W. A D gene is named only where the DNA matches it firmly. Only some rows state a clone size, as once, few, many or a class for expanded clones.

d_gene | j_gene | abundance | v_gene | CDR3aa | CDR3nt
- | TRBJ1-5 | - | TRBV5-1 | CASSLESGYQPQHF | TGCGCCAGCAGCTTGGAGTCAGGGTATCAGCCCCAGCATTTT
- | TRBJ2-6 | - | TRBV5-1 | CASSFLSSGANVLTF | TGCGCCAGCAGCTTTCTGAGCTCTGGGGCCAACGTCCTGACTTTC
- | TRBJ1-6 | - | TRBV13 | CASSARQASSYNSPLHF | TGTGCCAGCAGCGCCAGACAGGCGAGCTCCTATAATTCACCCCTCCACTTT
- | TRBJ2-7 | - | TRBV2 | CASDLGASSYEQYF | TGTGCCAGCGACTTGGGGGCTAGCTCCTACGAGCAGTACTTC
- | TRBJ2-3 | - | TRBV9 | CASSVIGRDKDTQYF | TGTGCCAGCAGCGTGATTGGCAGGGATAAAGATACGCAGTATTTT
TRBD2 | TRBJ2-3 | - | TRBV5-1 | CASSLAAGRGGPDTQYF | TGCGCCAGCAGCTTGGCCGCGGGACGGGGGGGCCCAGATACGCAGTATTTT
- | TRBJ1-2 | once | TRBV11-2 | CASSLSPRGGQRDWGYTF | TGTGCCAGCAGCTTATCACCCCGTGGGGGCCAGCGTGATTGGGGCTACACCTTC
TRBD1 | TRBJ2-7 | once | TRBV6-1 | CASSADRAVGYEQYF | TGTGCCAGCAGTGCAGACAGGGCAGTAGGCTACGAGCAGTACTTC
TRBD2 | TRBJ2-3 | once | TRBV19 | CASRGLASDTQYF | TGTGCCAGTCGGGGACTAGCGAGTGATACGCAGTATTTT
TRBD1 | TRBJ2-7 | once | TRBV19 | CASRTDRGDLYEQYF | TGTGCCAGTAGAACGGACAGGGGCGATCTCTACGAGCAGTACTTC
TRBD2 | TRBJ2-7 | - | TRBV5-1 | CASSLAHLAGVDEQYF | TGCGCCAGCAGCTTGGCCCATCTAGCGGGAGTCGACGAGCAGTACTTC
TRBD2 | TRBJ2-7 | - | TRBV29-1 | CSVDSSGTRGSYEQYF | TGCAGCGTTGATAGCTCCGGGACTAGGGGATCCTACGAGCAGTACTTC
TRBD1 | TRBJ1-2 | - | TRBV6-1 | CASSEQHQTGVNGYTF | TGTGCCAGCAGTGAACAGCACCAGACAGGGGTAAACGGCTACACCTTC
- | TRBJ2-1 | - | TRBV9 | CASSVGPSGYNEQFF | TGTGCCAGCAGCGTCGGCCCCTCGGGATACAATGAGCAGTTCTTC
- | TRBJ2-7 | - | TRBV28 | CASSLPTGTFSYEQYF | TGTGCCAGCAGTCTACCAACAGGGACCTTTTCCTACGAGCAGTACTTC
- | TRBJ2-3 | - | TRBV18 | CASSPPPLQRAPTDTQYF | TGTGCCAGCTCACCACCGCCGCTCCAGCGGGCCCCCACAGATACGCAGTATTTT
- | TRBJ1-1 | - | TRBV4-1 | CASSHPLEGREAFF | TGCGCCAGCAGCCATCCCTTGGAGGGGCGCGAAGCTTTCTTT
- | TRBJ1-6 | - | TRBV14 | CASSQNGNSPLHF | TGTGCCAGCTCTCAGAATGGTAATTCACCCCTCCACTTT
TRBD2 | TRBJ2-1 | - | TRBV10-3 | CAISDLAGVRDNEQFF | TGTGCCATCAGTGATCTAGCGGGAGTTCGGGACAATGAGCAGTTCTTC
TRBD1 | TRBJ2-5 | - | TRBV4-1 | CASSPRQGGETQYF | TGCGCCAGCAGCCCTCGACAGGGGGGAGAGACCCAGTACTTC
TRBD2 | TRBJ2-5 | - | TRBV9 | CASSVGLAGGGETQYF | TGTGCCAGCAGCGTAGGACTAGCGGGAGGTGGAGAGACCCAGTACTTC
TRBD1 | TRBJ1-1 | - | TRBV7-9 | CASSPGTGRMNTEAFF | TGTGCCAGCAGCCCGGGGACAGGGAGGATGAACACTGAAGCTTTCTTT
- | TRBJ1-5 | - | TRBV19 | CASSEYLSNQPQHF | TGTGCCAGTAGTGAATACTTAAGCAATCAGCCCCAGCATTTT
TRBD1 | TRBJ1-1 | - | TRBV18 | CASSTGGSGTEAFF | TGTGCCAGCTCGACAGGGGGCTCGGGGACTGAAGCTTTCTTT
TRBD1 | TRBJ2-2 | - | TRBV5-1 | CASSLTGAGELFF | TGCGCCAGCAGCCTTACAGGGGCAGGGGAGCTGTTTTTT
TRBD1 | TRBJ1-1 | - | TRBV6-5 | CASRTGINTEAFF | TGTGCCAGCAGGACAGGGATCAACACTGAAGCTTTCTTT
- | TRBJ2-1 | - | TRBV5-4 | CASSPTVGVQYNEQFF | TGTGCCAGCAGCCCTACTGTCGGGGTACAGTACAATGAGCAGTTCTTC
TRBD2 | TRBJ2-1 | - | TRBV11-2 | CASSFGSGGRRWEQFF | TGTGCCAGCAGCTTTGGCAGCGGGGGGCGACGATGGGAGCAGTTCTTC
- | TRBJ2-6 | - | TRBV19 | CASRDRGTGANVLTF | TGTGCCAGTAGGGACCGGGGGACTGGGGCCAACGTCCTGACTTTC
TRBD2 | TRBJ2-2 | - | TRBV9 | CASSLAGEYTGELFF | TGTGCCAGCAGCTTAGCGGGAGAGTACACCGGGGAGCTGTTTTTT
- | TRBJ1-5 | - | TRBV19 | CASSPQGGGNQPQHF | TGTGCCAGTAGTCCCCAGGGTGGTGGCAATCAGCCCCAGCATTTT
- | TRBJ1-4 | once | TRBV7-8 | CASRRTVGEKLFF | TGTGCCAGCAGGAGGACAGTTGGGGAAAAACTGTTTTTT
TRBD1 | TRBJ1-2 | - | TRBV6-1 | CASSRLTGGDYGYTF | TGTGCCAGCAGCCGGCTGACAGGGGGGGACTATGGCTACACCTTC
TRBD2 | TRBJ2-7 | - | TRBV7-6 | CASSLALAGDYEQYF | TGTGCCAGCAGCTTAGCCCTAGCGGGTGACTACGAGCAGTACTTC
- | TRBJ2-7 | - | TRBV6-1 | CASNGGVADEQYF | TGTGCCAGCAACGGCGGGGTGGCCGACGAGCAGTACTTC
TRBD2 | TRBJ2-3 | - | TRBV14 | CASSQAGGATDTQYF | TGTGCCAGCAGCCAAGCCGGGGGGGCCACAGATACGCAGTATTTT
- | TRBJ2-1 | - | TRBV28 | CASREPSGSTGYEQFF | TGTGCCAGCAGAGAACCCTCGGGTTCCACCGGCTATGAGCAGTTCTTC
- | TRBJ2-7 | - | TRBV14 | CASSPKRNSEQYF | TGTGCCAGCAGCCCGAAACGTAACAGCGAGCAGTACTTC
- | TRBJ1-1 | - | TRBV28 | CASSPHHQGSTEAFF | TGTGCCAGCAGTCCACACCACCAGGGGTCCACTGAAGCTTTCTTT
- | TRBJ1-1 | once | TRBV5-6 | CASSLLSAQMESFF | TGTGCCAGCAGCTTACTATCGGCCCAAATGGAATCTTTCTTT
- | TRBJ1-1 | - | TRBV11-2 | CASSSDVRTEAFF | TGTGCCAGCAGCTCAGATGTTCGGACTGAAGCTTTCTTT
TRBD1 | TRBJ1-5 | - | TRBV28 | CASKGQTKFQPQHF | TGTGCCAGCAAGGGACAGACTAAATTTCAGCCCCAGCATTTT
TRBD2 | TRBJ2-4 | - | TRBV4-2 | CASSQSTSRAKNIQYF | TGTGCCAGCAGCCAGTCGACTAGCAGGGCCAAAAACATTCAGTACTTC